This T cell receptor (beta chain) was sequenced in a study of cytomegalovirus exposure and HLA in healthy donors. Findings of the study overall: Immune exposure was documented only through CMV serostatus. A link between a missense DCLRE1C variant and TCR beta V- and J-gene trimming emerged from a later analysis. In vitro, three CMV-associated chains proved specific for CMV antigens.

The study ran its PCR with 60 Vbeta and 13 Jbeta primers. Measured with immunoSEQ multiplex PCR; TCRdb has only the in-frame clones, and not every one. The sample has around 45,000 clones; the top ten hold approximately 16%. Of note for this clone: Antigen specificity is unknown.

The CDR3 is 15 amino acids. The V gene is TRBV12-2, the J gene TRBJ1-1; TRBD1, the D gene given by the table, was not confirmed from the DNA. TRBV12-2 counts as a pseudogene. The sequence was obtained from a male donor in good health and CMV-seronegative. Material: PBMCs. The CDR3 DNA reads as TGTGCAAGTCGCTTAGTTCCCGGGACACACACTGAAGCTTTCTTT. As protein: CASRLVPGTHTEAFF.